A selection of T cell receptor beta chains follows, all from one sample in a study of shared clonotypes between healthy human individuals. Sequenced by immunoSEQ multiplex PCR; TCRdb stores in-frame clones only, minus some. The repertoire has hundreds of thousands of clones, approximately 96% of them found once; the top ten carry roughly 0.12%. The specimen sequenced was naive CD8+ T cells sorted from blood. The receptor set was obtained from a woman aged 30 to 39 in good health. Both conserved end residues are trimmed from each CDR3.

J | V | CDR3
TRBJ2-7 | TRBV7-9 | ASSLGVYEQY
TRBJ2-7 | TRBV9 | ASSVDNKPYEQY
TRBJ2-7 | TRBV6-5 | ASSSGRARYEQY
TRBJ2-3 | TRBV5-4 | ASSRRQAPVADTQY
TRBJ1-2 | TRBV13 | ASSASGAYGYT
TRBJ1-4 | TRBV15 | ATSSVGQGREKLF
TRBJ2-1 | TRBV7-9 | ASALRGSEQF
TRBJ1-1 | TRBV2 | ASSEAGTGEGTEAF
TRBJ2-2 | TRBV27 | ASSLGGARTGELF
TRBJ1-1 | TRBV27 | ASSSSHQGMNTEAF
TRBJ2-1 | TRBV15 | ATSSVSREGPYNEQF
TRBJ1-2 | TRBV4-2 | ASSHTLGEPNYYGYT
TRBJ2-7 | TRBV7-8 | ASSLEQTSTYEQY
TRBJ1-4 | TRBV28 | ASSFGQANEKLF
TRBJ1-1 | TRBV9 | ASSLFPGRNTEAF
TRBJ2-6 | TRBV5-6 | ASSLIRSGANVLT
TRBJ2-1 | TRBV6-1 | ASSEERTGGSYNEQF
TRBJ1-2 | TRBV18 | ASSPPPGGGANLHYGYT
TRBJ2-7 | TRBV15 | ATSGASSYEQY
TRBJ1-2 | TRBV27 | ASSSPRTGIYGYT
TRBJ1-5 | TRBV7-9 | ASSLGQGNQPQH
TRBJ2-1 | TRBV2 | ASSEASGSNNEQF
TRBJ2-7 | TRBV19 | ASSIGSGGSYEQY
TRBJ1-4 | TRBV2 | ASSENLGQGNPGGEKLF
TRBJ1-3 | TRBV6-5 | ASRTGTGSGNTIY
TRBJ2-5 | TRBV6-5 | ASSYFSGKETQY
TRBJ1-1 | TRBV19 | ASTPLPPGVNTEAF
TRBJ1-1 | TRBV28 | ASSPNTEAF
TRBJ2-7 | TRBV4-1 | ASSQVGLAANYEQY
TRBJ2-1 | TRBV19 | ASALEGAYEQF
TRBJ1-2 | TRBV9 | ASSSGVYGYT
TRBJ2-5 | TRBV7-8 | ASSSLGLEPQETQY
TRBJ1-2 | TRBV29-1 | SVTPQGSYGYT
TRBJ2-7 | TRBV6-6 | ASSYGQGFYEQY
TRBJ2-5 | TRBV7-9 | ASSLFGGYQETQY
TRBJ2-7 | TRBV9 | ASSVGGLAGVYEQY
TRBJ2-1 | TRBV9 | ASSPGTKDNEQF
TRBJ2-7 | TRBV5-5 | ASRDRGNDEQY
TRBJ2-7 | TRBV7-8 | ASSLVREQY
TRBJ2-7 | TRBV27 | ASSWSGTSGYEQY
TRBJ1-5 | TRBV19 | ASSIDPYGGAGGQPQH
TRBJ2-3 | TRBV28 | ASSFTGRKGTQY
TRBJ2-1 | TRBV6-5 | ASSPGYNEQF
TRBJ2-5 | TRBV27 | ASSLGKTQY
TRBJ2-1 | TRBV7-9 | ASSLYDLGSDQDNEQF
TRBJ1-2 | TRBV6-6 | ASNLVNTNYGYT
TRBJ2-7 | TRBV28 | ASRRSDGYEQY
TRBJ2-5 | TRBV29-1 | SVGGGYGRPQETQY
TRBJ1-2 | TRBV29-1 | SVEDLEIYGCT
TRBJ2-4 | TRBV5-1 | ASSPGLAGMDIQY